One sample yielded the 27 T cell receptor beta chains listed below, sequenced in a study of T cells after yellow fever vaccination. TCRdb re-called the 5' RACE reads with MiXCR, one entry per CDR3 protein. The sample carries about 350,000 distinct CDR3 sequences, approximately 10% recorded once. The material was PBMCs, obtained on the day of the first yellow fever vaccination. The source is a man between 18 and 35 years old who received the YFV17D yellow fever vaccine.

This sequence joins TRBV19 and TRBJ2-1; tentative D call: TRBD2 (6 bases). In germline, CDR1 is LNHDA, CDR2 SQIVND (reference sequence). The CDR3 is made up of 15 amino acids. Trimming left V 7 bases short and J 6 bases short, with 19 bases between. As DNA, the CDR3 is TGTGCCAGTAAAGAGTTCGGGGGTCCCGTCAATGAGCAGTTCTTC. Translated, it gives CASKEFGGPVNEQFF.

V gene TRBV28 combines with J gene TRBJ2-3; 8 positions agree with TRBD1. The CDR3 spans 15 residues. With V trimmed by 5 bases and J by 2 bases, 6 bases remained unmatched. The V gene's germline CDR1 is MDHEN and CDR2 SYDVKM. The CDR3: CASSRQGAYTDTQYF. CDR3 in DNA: TGTGCCAGCAGTCGCCAGGGGGCTTACACAGATACGCAGTATTTT.

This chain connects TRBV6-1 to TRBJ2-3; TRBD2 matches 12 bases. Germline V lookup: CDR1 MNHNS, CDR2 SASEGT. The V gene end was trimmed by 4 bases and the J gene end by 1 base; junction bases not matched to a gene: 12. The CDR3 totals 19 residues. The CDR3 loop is CASSAPLAGGPLGTDTQYF. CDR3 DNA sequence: TGTGCCAGCAGTGCCCCCCTAGCGGGGGGGCCCTTAGGCACAGATACGCAGTATTTT.

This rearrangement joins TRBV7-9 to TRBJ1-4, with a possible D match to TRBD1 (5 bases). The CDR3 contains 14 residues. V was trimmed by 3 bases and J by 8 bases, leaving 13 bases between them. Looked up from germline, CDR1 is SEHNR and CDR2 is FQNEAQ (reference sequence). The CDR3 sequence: CASSFRGEREKLFF. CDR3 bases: TGTGCCAGCAGCTTCCGGGGGGAAAGGGAAAAACTGTTTTTT.

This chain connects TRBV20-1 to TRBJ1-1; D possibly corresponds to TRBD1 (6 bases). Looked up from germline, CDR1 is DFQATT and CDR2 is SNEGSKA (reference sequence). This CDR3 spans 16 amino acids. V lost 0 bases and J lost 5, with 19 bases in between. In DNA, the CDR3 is TGCAGTGCTAGAGATCCGGGGGCGGGGGGAATGACTGAAGCTTTCTTT. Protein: CSARDPGAGGMTEAFF.

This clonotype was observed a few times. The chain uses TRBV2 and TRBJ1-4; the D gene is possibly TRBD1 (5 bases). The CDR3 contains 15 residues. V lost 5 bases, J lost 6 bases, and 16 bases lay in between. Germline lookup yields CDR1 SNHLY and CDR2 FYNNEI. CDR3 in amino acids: CASSLTGTPYEKLFF. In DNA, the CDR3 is TGTGCCAGCAGTCTCACCGGGACCCCCTATGAAAAACTGTTTTTT.

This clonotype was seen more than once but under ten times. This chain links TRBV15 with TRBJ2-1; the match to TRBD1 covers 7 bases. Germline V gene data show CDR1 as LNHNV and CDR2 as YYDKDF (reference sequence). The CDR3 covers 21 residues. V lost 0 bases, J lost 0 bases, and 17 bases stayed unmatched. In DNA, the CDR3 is TGTGCCACCAGCAGAGATCGTTTTGTGGACAGGTCCTCTAGCTCCTACAATGAGCAGTTCTTC. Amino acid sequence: CATSRDRFVDRSSSSYNEQFF.

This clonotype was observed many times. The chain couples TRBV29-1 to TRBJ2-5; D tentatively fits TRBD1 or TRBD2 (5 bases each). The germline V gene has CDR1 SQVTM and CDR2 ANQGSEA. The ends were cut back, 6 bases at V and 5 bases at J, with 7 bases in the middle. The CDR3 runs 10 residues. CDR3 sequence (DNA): TGCAGCGTGGGGGAGGAGACCCAGTACTTC. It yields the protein CSVGEETQYF.

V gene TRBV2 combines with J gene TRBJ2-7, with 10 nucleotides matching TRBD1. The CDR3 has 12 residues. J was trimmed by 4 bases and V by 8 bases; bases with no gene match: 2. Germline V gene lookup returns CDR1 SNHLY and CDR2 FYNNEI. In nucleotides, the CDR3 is TGTGCCAGCCGGGACAGGGGATACGAGCAGTACTTC. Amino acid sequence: CASRDRGYEQYF.

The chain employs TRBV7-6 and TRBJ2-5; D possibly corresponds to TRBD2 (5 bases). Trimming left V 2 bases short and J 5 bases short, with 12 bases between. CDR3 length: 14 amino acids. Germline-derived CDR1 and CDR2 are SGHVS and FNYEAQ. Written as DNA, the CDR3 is TGTGCCAGCAGCTTAATTTGGGGAGAGGAGACCCAGTACTTC. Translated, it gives CASSLIWGEETQYF.

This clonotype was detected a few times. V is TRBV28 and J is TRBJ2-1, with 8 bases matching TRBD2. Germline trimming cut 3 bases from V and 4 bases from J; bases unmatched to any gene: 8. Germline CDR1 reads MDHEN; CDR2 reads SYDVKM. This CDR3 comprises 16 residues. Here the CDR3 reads CASSFGSGGLYNEQFF. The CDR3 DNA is TGTGCCAGCAGTTTCGGGTCGGGGGGGCTATACAATGAGCAGTTCTTC.

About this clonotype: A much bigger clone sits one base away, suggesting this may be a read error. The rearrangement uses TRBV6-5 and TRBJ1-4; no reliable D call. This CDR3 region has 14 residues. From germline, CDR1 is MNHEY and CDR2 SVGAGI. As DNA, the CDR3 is TGTGCCAACAGTTACTCGGAGGGTGCGGAAAAACTGTTTTTT. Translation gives CANSYSEGAEKLFF.

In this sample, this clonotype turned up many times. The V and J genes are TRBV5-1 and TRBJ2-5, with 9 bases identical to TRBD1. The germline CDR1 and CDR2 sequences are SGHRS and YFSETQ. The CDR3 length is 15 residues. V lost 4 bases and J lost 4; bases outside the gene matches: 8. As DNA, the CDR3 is TGCGCCAGCAGCCCGACAGGGGGGACCCTAGAGACCCAGTACTTC. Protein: CASSPTGGTLETQYF.

Written as DNA, the CDR3 is TGCAGCGACCTTAGGGGTAATGAGGGTCAGCCCCAGCATTTT. Translated, it gives CSDLRGNEGQPQHF. The V call is TRBV29-1, the J call TRBJ1-5; TRBD1 is a possible D gene (5 bases). Deletions cut 7 bases from V and 6 bases from J, with 19 bases between. Looked up from germline, CDR1 is SQVTM and CDR2 is ANQGSEA. CDR3 length equals 14 residues.

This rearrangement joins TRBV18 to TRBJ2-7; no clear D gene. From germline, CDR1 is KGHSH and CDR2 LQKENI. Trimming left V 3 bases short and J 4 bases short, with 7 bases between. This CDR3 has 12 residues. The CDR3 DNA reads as TGTGCCAGCTCACCTCAGGAGTACGAGCAGTACTTC. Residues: CASSPQEYEQYF.

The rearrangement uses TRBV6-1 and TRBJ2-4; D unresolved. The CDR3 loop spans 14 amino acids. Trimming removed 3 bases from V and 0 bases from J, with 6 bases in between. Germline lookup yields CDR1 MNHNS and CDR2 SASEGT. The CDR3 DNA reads TGTGCCAGCAGTGAGACCCTAGCCAAAAACATTCAGTACTTC. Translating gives CASSETLAKNIQYF.

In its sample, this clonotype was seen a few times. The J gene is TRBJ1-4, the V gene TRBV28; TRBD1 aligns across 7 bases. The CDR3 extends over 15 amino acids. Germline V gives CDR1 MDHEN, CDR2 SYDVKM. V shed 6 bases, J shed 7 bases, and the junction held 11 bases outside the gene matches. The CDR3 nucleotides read TGTGCCAGCAGGACCGGGACAGCATTTTCTGAAAAACTGTTTTTT. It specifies CASRTGTAFSEKLFF.

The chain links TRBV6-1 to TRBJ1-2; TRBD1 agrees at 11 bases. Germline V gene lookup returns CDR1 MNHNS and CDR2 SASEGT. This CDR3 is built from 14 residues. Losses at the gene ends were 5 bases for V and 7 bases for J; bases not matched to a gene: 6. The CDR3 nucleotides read TGTGCCAGCAGTCTCGGACAGGGGGCCCCTGGCTACACCTTC. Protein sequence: CASSLGQGAPGYTF.

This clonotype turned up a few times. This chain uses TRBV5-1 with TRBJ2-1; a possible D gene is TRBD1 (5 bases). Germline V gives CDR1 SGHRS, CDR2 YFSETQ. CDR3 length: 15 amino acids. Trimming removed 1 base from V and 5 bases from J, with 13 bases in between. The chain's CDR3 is CASSLRSGLDNEQFF. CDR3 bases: TGCGCCAGCAGCTTGAGGTCAGGGCTGGACAATGAGCAGTTCTTC.

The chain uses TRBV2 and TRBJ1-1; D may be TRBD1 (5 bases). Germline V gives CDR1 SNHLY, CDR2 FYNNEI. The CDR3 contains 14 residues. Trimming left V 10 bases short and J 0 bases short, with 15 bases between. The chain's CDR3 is CATRTGGLNTEAFF. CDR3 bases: TGTGCCACCCGCACCGGGGGGTTGAACACTGAAGCTTTCTTT.

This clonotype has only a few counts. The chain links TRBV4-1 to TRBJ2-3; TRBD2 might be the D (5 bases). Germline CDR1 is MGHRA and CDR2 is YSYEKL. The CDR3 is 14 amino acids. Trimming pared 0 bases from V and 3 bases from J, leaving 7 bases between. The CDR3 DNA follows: TGCGCCAGCAGCCAAGATACGGGGACAGATACGCAGTATTTT. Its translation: CASSQDTGTDTQYF.

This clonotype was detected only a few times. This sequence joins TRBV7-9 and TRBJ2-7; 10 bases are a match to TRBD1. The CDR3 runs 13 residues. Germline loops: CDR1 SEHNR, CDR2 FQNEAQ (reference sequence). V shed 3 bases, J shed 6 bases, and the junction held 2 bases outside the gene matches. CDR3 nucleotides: TGTGCCAGCAGCTTGGACAGGGGGGGCGAGCAGTACTTC. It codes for CASSLDRGGEQYF. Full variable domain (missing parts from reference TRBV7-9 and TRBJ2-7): DTGVSQNPRHKITKRGQNVTFRCDPISEHNRLYWYRQTLGQGPEFLTYFQNEAQLEKSRLLSDRFSAERPKGSFSTLEIQRTEQGDSAMYLCASSLDRGGEQYFGPGTRLTVT.

CDR3 residues: CASSGRGLQISYEQYV. The CDR3, as DNA: TGTGCCAGCAGTGGCCGGGGACTTCAAATATCCTACGAGCAGTACGTC. This chain connects TRBV6-1 to TRBJ2-7; perhaps TRBD2 as D (6 bases). The V end lost 4 bases, the J end lost 1 base, and 17 bases lay between the germline ends. Germline loops: CDR1 MNHNS, CDR2 SASEGT. This CDR3 is built from 16 residues.

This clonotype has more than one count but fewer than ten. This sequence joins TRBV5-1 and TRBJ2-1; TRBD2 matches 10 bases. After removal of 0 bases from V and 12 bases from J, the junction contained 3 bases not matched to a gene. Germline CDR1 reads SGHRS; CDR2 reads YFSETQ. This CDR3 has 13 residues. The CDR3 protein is CASSLEASGGQFF. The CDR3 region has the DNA TGCGCCAGCAGCTTGGAGGCTAGCGGGGGGCAGTTCTTC.

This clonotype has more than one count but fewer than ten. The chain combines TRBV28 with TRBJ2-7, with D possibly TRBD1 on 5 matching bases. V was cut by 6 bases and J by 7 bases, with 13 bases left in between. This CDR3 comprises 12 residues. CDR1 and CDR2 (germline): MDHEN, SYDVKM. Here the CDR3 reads CASSLAGKEQYV. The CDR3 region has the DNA TGTGCCAGCAGCCTGGCAGGGAAGGAGCAGTACGTC.

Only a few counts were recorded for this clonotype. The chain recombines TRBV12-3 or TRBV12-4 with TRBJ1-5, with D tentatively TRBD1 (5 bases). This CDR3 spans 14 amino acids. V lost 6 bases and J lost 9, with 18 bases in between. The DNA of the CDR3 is TGTGCCAGCAGCCCCCGGGACGGGATTGGGCCCCAGCATTTT. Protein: CASSPRDGIGPQHF.

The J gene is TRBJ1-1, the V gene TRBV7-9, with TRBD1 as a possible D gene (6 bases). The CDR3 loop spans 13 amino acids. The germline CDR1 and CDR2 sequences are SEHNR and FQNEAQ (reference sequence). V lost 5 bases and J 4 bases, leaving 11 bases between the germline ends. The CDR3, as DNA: TGTGCCAGCAGCCCGGCGGGGGCCACTGAAGCTTTCTTT. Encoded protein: CASSPAGATEAFF.